This record concerns one T cell receptor beta chain sequence. The specificity of this receptor is unknown. No base quality values were provided; no much bigger clone lies one nucleotide off. The time point label, as the study defines it: approximately 25 months on ibrutinib. For TCR beta library preparation, about 1.8 micrograms of genomic DNA were isolated from cryopreserved PBMCs. Longitudinal blood samples from CLL patients receiving ibrutinib monotherapy were subjected to high-throughput TCR beta sequencing. The patients were enrolled in a single-center, open-label phase 2 trial of ibrutinib monotherapy. A MiSeq instrument was used for deep resolution sequencing, which targeted depths ranging from 1 in 1 million up to 1 in 200,000 T cells, with coverage averaging 10x for each clonotype. The immunoSEQ hsTCRB Kit was used to generate TCR beta libraries. For the original study's pipeline: The data were analyzed with ImmunoSEQ Analyzer and ImmunoSEQ Data Assistant, and V, D and J gene assignments followed IMGT definitions. Clonality, which ranges from 0 to 1, was calculated as one minus the normalized Shannon entropy of productive rearrangement frequencies. Public clonotype analysis was restricted to overrepresented clonotypes comprising at least 0.05% of each patient's repertoire. Thirteen age-matched healthy donor repertoires from immuneACCESS were used as controls for clonality. TCRdb obtained this table from immuneACCESS and retained in-frame rearrangements with V and J assigned. These tables miss some clones; where compared with another copy, unresolved V genes account for less than half of the shortfall, and the remainder is unexplained. V, J and clone size are taken as reported in that table, and D and trimming were inferred from the DNA itself. This sample has 65,000 to 85,000 clones in its table, and less than 90% of those were observed once. Together, the top ten hold approximately 35% of the sample.

V sheds 6 bases and J sheds 13 bases, leaving 16 bases between their ends. The CDR1 and CDR2 encoded by the germline V gene are SGHAT and FQNNGV. The CDR3 sequence holds 13 residues, the cysteine and phenylalanine included. Of the read, only the CDR3 DNA is kept; its 39 bases are in frame from base 1. This specimen belongs to a study of cytotoxic CD8 clonotypes in ibrutinib-treated CLL (dated by TCRdb to the early 2020s). The study in broad terms: In this cohort, more than 14 patients were treatment-naive and some 10 were relapsed/refractory, while some 18 had unmutated IGHV. Partial responses were observed in about 24 patients and complete responses in 2; after a median follow-up of 68 months, remission was maintained in approximately 15 patients and progression was observed in approximately 12. Longitudinal samples were available for about 30% of the roughly 86 trial participants. Cryopreserved peripheral blood mononuclear cells were collected before treatment, at response, and at either disease progression or sustained remission. All remission and progressive disease samples were collected while patients were still receiving ibrutinib. The response samples were drawn at a median of roughly twelve months into treatment, with a range of about 6 to 40 months. An average of about 250,000 productive templates and some 100,000 productive rearrangements was obtained per sample.

Findings and caveats that apply to the study as a whole: Public clonotypes were rare and either shrank or stayed stable during treatment, and the rise in clonality at ibrutinib response reflected expansion of private clonotypes. At ibrutinib response clonality went up, during sustained remission it held steady, and at progression it dropped back toward baseline. Sampling times were not matched between sustained-remission and progressing patients, and lymph node repertoires were not studied. Baseline clonality exceeded that of age-matched healthy donors and correlated strongly with circulating CD8+ T-cell counts.

The receptor's source is a human donor with chronic lymphocytic leukemia. The sequence joins TRBV11-2 to TRBJ1-6, with TRBD1 perhaps the D gene, on 5 matching bases. Sequencing used PBMCs, obtained after 24 months of ibrutinib treatment. In nucleotide form, the sequence is TGTGCCAGCAGAATAGACAGTTCCTCGCCCCTCCACTTT. This codes for CASRIDSSSPLHF.